Included here is one TCR beta chain sequence, with context. Its antigen is not identified. CDR3 length: 16 amino acids. Trimming took 3 bases from V and 3 from J; bases not matched to a gene: 8. The germline gives CDR1 MDHEN, CDR2 SYDVKM. This specimen belongs to a study of OX40 agonist ivuxolimab in advanced cancers. The overall study: Three patients had partial responses: one hepatocellular carcinoma, two cutaneous melanoma.

Notes on the study in general: Part of the nonresponder group also had normalized T-cell clonal expansion that was low. Antigen specificity remained undetermined for the expanded peripheral T cells.

Autoimmune disease history or systemic immunosuppression led to patients being barred. Clones were read by immunoSEQ multiplex PCR, and TCRdb kept only the in-frame ones, dropping some. The sample consists of about 42,000 clones, approximately 90% of them appearing once. The V gene is TRBV28, the J gene TRBJ2-3; 8 bases agree with TRBD1. The specimen comprised CD4+ or CD8+ T cells sorted from blood, sampled in a trial of the OX40 agonist ivuxolimab. The receptor was isolated from an adult with an advanced solid tumor such as melanoma, head and neck, liver or kidney cancer. The CDR3: CASSFFDRGSTDTQYF. DNA for the CDR3: TGTGCCAGCAGTTTTTTCGACAGGGGCTCTACAGATACGCAGTATTTT.